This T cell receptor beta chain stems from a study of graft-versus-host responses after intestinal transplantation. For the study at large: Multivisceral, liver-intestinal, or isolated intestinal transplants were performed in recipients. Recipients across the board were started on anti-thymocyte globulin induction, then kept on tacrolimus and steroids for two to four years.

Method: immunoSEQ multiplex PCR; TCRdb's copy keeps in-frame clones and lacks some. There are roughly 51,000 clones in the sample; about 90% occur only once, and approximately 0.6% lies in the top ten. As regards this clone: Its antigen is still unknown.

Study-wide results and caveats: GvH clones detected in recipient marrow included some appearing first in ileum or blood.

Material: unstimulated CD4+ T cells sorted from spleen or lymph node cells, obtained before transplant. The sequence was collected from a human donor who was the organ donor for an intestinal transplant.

The CDR3 DNA sequence: TGTGCCAGTAGTACCAATACAGGGGGAGAGACCCAGTACTTC. This sequence encodes CASSTNTGGETQYF. The chain employs TRBV19 and TRBJ2-5, with 8 bases aligning to TRBD1. The CDR3 runs 14 residues. Per germline, CDR1 LNHDA and CDR2 SQIVND (reference sequence). The ends lost 4 bases at V and 4 bases at J; junction bases unmatched: 5.